This T cell receptor beta chain was obtained from a study of blood T cell repertoires in COVID-19. At the level of the study: From T cells, B-cell-depleted T cells, or PBMCs came the material, which was cDNA or gDNA.

Original methodology: The assay estimated nucleated cells by amplifying reference gene primers. The repertoire was sequenced with immunoSEQ multiplex PCR; TCRdb's copy has only in-frame clones and lacks some. V, J and clone size were drawn from that table, and D and trimming were deduced from the DNA. The data show 200,000 to 250,000 clones, with 80% to 85% seen just once and 15% to 20% held by the top ten. The germline V and J ends were trimmed by 3 bases and 0 bases, with 17 bases remaining between them. Per germline, CDR1 GTSNPN and CDR2 SVGIG (reference sequence). The CDR3 covers 16 residues. This TCR was recovered from a woman older than 75 with active or convalescent COVID-19. The rearrangement joins TRBV30 to TRBJ1-1; D possibly corresponds to TRBD1 (6 bases). The sequenced material came from peripheral blood. DNA of the CDR3: TGTGCCTGGAGGAGTGTGGGGGCAGGGTTGAACACTGAAGCTTTCTTT. Its translation is CAWRSVGAGLNTEAFF.